One sample yielded the 15 T cell receptor beta chains listed below, sequenced in a study of T cell repertoires in cytomegalovirus infection. TCRdb reprocessed the reads with MiXCR, giving one entry per CDR3 protein. The data show around 260,000 distinct CDR3 sequences, with less than 9.5% seen just once and around 15% held by the top ten. Sequences were obtained from PBMCs. These receptors were obtained from a human donor in good health (CMV status not recorded). Some clones in this sample may be carry-over from other donors' samples.

In this sample, this clonotype turned up a few times. V gene TRBV20-1 combines with J gene TRBJ2-2; 7 bases are shared with TRBD1. Trimming took 1 base from V and 1 from J; bases not matched to a gene: 3. The CDR3 length is 15 residues. Germline CDR1 reads DFQATT; CDR2 reads SNEGSKA (reference sequence). This chain's CDR3 is CSARGRTGNTGELFF. CDR3 nucleotide sequence: TGCAGTGCTAGAGGTCGGACAGGGAACACCGGGGAGCTGTTTTTT.

V and J are TRBV7-2 and TRBJ2-2; D is possibly TRBD1 (6 bases). Germline CDR1 is SGHTA and CDR2 is FQGNSA. The germline V and J ends were trimmed by 4 bases and 6 bases, with 9 bases remaining between them. There are 13 residues in the CDR3. The DNA of the CDR3 is TGTGCCAGCAGCTCGCAGGGGTCCGGGGAGCTGTTTTTT. It yields the protein CASSSQGSGELFF.

This clonotype appeared many times. This sequence joins TRBV29-1 and TRBJ2-5; a possible D gene is TRBD1 (7 bases). Per the germline V gene, CDR1 is SQVTM and CDR2 is ANQGSEA. CDR3 size: 14 residues. The V end lost 6 bases, the J end lost 2 bases, and 16 bases lay between the germline ends. For the CDR3, the DNA is TGCAGCGTACCCCCCAGGGGGGAGCAAGAGACCCAGTACTTC. Residues: CSVPPRGEQETQYF.

This sequence joins TRBV28 and TRBJ2-5; 9 bases line up with TRBD1. CDR1 MDHEN and CDR2 SYDVKM come from the germline V gene. The CDR3 covers 13 residues. V was pared by 6 bases and J by 5 bases, with 4 bases of the junction left unmatched. CDR3 sequence reads: CASSRTGVETQYF. The CDR3 nucleotides read TGTGCCAGCAGCAGGACAGGGGTCGAGACCCAGTACTTC.

This clonotype has a count of ten or more. The chain links TRBV6-6 to TRBJ2-3; D is possibly TRBD2 (6 bases). This CDR3 is 14 amino acids long. The V gene's germline CDR1 is MNHNY and CDR2 SVGAGI (reference sequence). Deletions cut 5 bases from V and 2 bases from J, with 11 bases between. Here the CDR3 DNA reads TGTGCCAGCAGTCCGACTAGAGACACAGATACGCAGTATTTT. Its translation is CASSPTRDTDTQYF.

This clonotype was counted many times. The gene calls are TRBV7-2 and TRBJ1-5; D is unresolved. This CDR3 contains 16 residues. The germline V and J ends were trimmed by 5 bases and 3 bases, with 17 bases remaining between them. The germline V gene has CDR1 SGHTA and CDR2 FQGNSA. The CDR3 is CASSRTGTELNQPQHF. CDR3 nucleotides: TGTGCCAGCAGCCGCACGGGCACGGAACTCAATCAGCCCCAGCATTTT.

This clonotype was detected ten times or more. The chain couples TRBV24-1 to TRBJ2-5; D ambiguous. The CDR3 is 15 amino acids. Trimming pared 0 bases from V and 2 bases from J, leaving 9 bases between. CDR1 KGHDR and CDR2 SFDVKD come from the germline V gene. The CDR3 loop is CATSDLYSQQETQYF. The CDR3 region has the DNA TGTGCCACCAGTGATTTGTACAGCCAACAAGAGACCCAGTACTTC.

At least ten counts were recorded for this clonotype. This chain uses TRBV7-2 with TRBJ1-5, with 8 bases matching TRBD1. Losses at the gene ends were 5 bases for V and 6 bases for J; bases not matched to a gene: 9. The germline V gene has CDR1 SGHTA and CDR2 FQGNSA. There are 15 residues in the CDR3. CDR3 nucleotide sequence: TGTGCCAGCAGCCTCCAGGGACAGGCATCTCAGCCCCAGCATTTT. It codes for CASSLQGQASQPQHF.

This clonotype was seen ten or more times. CDR3 region: CASSLARQVLGNTIYF. For the CDR3, the DNA is TGTGCCAGCAGCTTGGCTCGACAGGTCCTGGGAAACACCATATATTTT. The J gene is TRBJ1-3, the V gene TRBV7-2; possibly TRBD1 for D (6 bases). Germline V gene sequence: CDR1 SGHTA, CDR2 FQGNSA. Deletions cut 3 bases from V and 4 bases from J, with 16 bases between. The CDR3 length is 16 residues.

This clonotype was seen ten or more times. V is TRBV19 and J is TRBJ1-1; tentatively, D is TRBD1 (5 bases). The length of the CDR3 is 14 residues. Germline-derived CDR1 and CDR2 are LNHDA and SQIVND (reference sequence). V was clipped by 5 bases and J by 7 bases, with 17 bases between them. The CDR3 loop is CASSDGQSLHEAFF. As DNA, the CDR3 is TGTGCCAGTAGTGATGGACAAAGTCTCCATGAAGCTTTCTTT.

This clonotype occurred a few times. The rearrangement links TRBV7-9 to TRBJ1-2; no definite D call. Trimming took off 5 bases at V and 3 bases at J, with 7 bases between the two ends. The CDR3 extends over 12 amino acids. The germline gives CDR1 SEHNR, CDR2 FQNEAQ (reference sequence). Written as DNA, the CDR3 is TGTGCCAGCAGCCCCGGGGACTATGGCTACACCTTC. Translated: CASSPGDYGYTF.

The rearrangement uses TRBV29-1 and TRBJ2-7, with 8 bases lining up with TRBD2. The CDR3 is 14 amino acids. V dropped 6 bases and J dropped 2; count of bases not matched to a gene: 9. CDR1 SQVTM and CDR2 ANQGSEA come from the germline V gene. DNA for the CDR3: TGCAGCGTGAGCGGCGGGAGGACCCCCTACGAGCAGTACTTC. Amino acids: CSVSGGRTPYEQYF.

The sample holds many counts of this clonotype. The chain uses TRBV11-2 and TRBJ2-6, with D uncertain. CDR3 size: 15 residues. Germline V CDR1 and CDR2: SGHAT, FQNNGV. V dropped 7 bases and J dropped 0 bases, with 10 bases sitting between them. In DNA, the CDR3 is TGTGCCAGCACCGGGTGGGCCTCTGGGGCCAACGTCCTGACTTTC. This gives the protein CASTGWASGANVLTF.

V usage is TRBV24-1 and J usage is TRBJ1-5; 7 nucleotides line up with TRBD1. Looked up from germline, CDR1 is KGHDR and CDR2 is SFDVKD. This CDR3 comprises 19 residues. V was clipped by 4 bases and J by 7 bases; unmatched bases: 21. The CDR3 spells CATSDPWSSGTALQQPQHF. The CDR3 DNA follows: TGTGCCACCAGTGACCCCTGGTCTTCCGGGACAGCCCTTCAGCAGCCCCAGCATTTT.

The chain combines TRBV7-8 with TRBJ2-3; D remains ambiguous. Trimming removed 1 base from V and 2 bases from J, with 19 bases in between. The CDR3 totals 18 residues. Germline V lookup: CDR1 SGHVS, CDR2 FQNEAQ. CDR3 residues: CASSLGPSRKANTDTQYF. The CDR3 DNA sequence: TGTGCCAGCAGCTTAGGACCCAGCAGGAAGGCGAACACAGATACGCAGTATTTT.